This TCR beta chain was recovered during a study of cytomegalovirus exposure and HLA in healthy donors. The data were produced by immunoSEQ multiplex PCR, yet TCRdb's version contains in-frame clones alone and is incomplete. The table includes some 130,000 clones, roughly 90% detected once. The CDR3 is 12 residues long. V trimming: 6 bases; J trimming: 12 bases; junction bases outside the gene matches: 8. CDR1 and CDR2 from the germline V gene are SNHLY and FYNNEI. The origin of this receptor is a man between 25 and 39 years old in good health and CMV-seronegative. J is TRBJ2-1 and V is TRBV2; TRBD1 matches 7 bases. The sample was PBMCs. The CDR3 DNA follows: TGTGCCAGCAGCGATCAGGGGGACAGGCAGTTCTTC. Protein sequence: CASSDQGDRQFF.